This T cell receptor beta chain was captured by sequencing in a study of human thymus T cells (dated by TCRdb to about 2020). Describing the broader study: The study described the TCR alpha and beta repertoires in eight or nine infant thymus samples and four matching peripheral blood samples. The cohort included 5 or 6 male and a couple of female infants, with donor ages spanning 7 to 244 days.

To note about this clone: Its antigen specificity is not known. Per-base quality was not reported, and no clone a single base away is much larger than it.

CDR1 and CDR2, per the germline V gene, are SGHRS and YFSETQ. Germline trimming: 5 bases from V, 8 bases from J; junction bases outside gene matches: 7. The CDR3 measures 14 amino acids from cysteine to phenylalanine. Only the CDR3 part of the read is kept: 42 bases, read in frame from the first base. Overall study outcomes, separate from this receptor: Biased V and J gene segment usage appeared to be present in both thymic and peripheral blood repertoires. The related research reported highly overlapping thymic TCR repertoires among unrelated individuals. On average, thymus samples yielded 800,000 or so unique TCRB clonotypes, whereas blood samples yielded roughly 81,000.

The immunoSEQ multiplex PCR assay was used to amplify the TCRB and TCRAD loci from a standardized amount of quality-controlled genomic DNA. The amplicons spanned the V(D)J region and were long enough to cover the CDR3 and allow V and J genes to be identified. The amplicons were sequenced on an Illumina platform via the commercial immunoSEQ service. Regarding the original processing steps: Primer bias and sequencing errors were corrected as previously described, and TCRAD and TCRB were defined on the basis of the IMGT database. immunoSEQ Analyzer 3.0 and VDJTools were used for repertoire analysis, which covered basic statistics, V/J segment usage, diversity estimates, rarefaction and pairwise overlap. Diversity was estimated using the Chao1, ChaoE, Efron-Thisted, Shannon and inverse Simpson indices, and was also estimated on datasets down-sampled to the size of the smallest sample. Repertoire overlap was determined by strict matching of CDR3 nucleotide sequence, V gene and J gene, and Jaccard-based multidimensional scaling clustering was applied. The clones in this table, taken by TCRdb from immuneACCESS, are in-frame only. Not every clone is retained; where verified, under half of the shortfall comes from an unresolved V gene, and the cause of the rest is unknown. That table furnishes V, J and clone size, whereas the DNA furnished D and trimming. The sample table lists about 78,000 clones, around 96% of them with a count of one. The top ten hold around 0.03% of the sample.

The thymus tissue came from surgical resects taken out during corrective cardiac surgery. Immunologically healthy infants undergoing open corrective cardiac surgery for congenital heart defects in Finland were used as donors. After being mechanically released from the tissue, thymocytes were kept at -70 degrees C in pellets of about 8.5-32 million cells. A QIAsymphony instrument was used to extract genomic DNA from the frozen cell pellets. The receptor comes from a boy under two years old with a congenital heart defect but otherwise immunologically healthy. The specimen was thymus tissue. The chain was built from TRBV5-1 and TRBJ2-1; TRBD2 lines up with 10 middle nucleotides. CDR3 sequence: CASRLLAGVDEQFF. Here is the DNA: TGCGCCAGCAGACTCCTAGCGGGAGTAGATGAGCAGTTCTTC.